These 10 T cell receptor beta chains were sequenced from one sample in a study of shared T cell receptors in the human thymus. Sequencing used immunoSEQ multiplex PCR; TCRdb keeps in-frame clones, though not all of them. The sample lists roughly 660,000 clones, 70% to 90% seen once, with approximately 0.011% in the top ten. These sequences were also reported in another study, on human thymus T cells.

The sequencing input was thymocytes. The receptors stem from a boy younger than two with a congenital heart defect.

The V gene is TRBV9, the J gene TRBJ2-6; D uncertain. V lost 3 bases and J 0 bases, leaving 10 bases between the germline ends. Germline V gives CDR1 SGDLS, CDR2 YYNGEE. The CDR3 covers 16 residues. The chain's CDR3 is CASSARLSSGANVLTF. The CDR3 bases are TGTGCCAGCAGCGCCCGACTGAGCTCTGGGGCCAACGTCCTGACTTTC.

The chain employs TRBV15 and TRBJ2-7; unclear D gene. Germline CDR1 and CDR2: LNHNV and YYDKDF (reference sequence). This CDR3 comprises 13 residues. Trimming left V 7 bases short and J 5 bases short, with 15 bases between. The CDR3 coding sequence is TGTGCCACCATGCCCCAAGGTCGGGACGAGCAGTACTTC. Translating it yields CATMPQGRDEQYF.

The rearrangement links TRBV25-1 to TRBJ2-5, with TRBD2 identical over 11 bases. This CDR3 is 15 amino acids long. J was trimmed by 3 bases and V by 4 bases; bases with no gene match: 4. CDR1 MGHDK and CDR2 SYGVNS come from the germline V gene. The CDR3 DNA reads as TGTGCCAGCAGTGTCCCTAGCGGGAGGAAAGAGACCCAGTACTTC. Amino acids: CASSVPSGRKETQYF.

This clone has a single count. The chain couples TRBV9 to TRBJ2-7; 9 positions match TRBD2. Germline lookup yields CDR1 SGDLS and CDR2 YYNGEE. The junction had 9 bases not matched to a gene; V was cut back by 0 bases and J by 5 bases. The CDR3 length is 16 residues. The CDR3 protein is CASSVGGASGIDEQYF. The CDR3 DNA reads TGTGCCAGCAGCGTAGGGGGGGCTAGCGGGATTGACGAGCAGTACTTC. Drawing the rest from reference TRBV9 and TRBJ2-7, the complete variable domain is DSGVTQTPKHLITATGQRVTLRCSPRSGDLSVYWYQQSLDQGLQFLIQYYNGEERAKGNILERFSAQQFPDLHSELNLSSLELGDSALYFCASSVGGASGIDEQYFGPGTRLTVT.

The chain links TRBV11-1 to TRBJ2-1; tentative D call: TRBD1 (5 bases). Germline CDR1 and CDR2: SGHAT and FQDESV (reference sequence). V lost 5 bases and J 0 bases, leaving 17 bases between the germline ends. This CDR3 has 17 residues. CDR3 DNA: TGTGCCAGCAGCACCGATGCAGGGCCCGCCTCCTACAATGAGCAGTTCTTC. Protein: CASSTDAGPASYNEQFF.

The chain couples TRBV6-1 to TRBJ2-5; TRBD2 might be the D (5 bases). The DNA matches TRBJ2-7 better at its end, which makes the J call doubtful. Germline V lookup: CDR1 MNHNS, CDR2 SASEGT. This CDR3 comprises 15 residues. The CDR3 DNA is TGTGCCAGCAGAGGACGGGAAGTGAAGACCTACGAGCAGTACTTC. It is translated as CASRGREVKTYEQYF.

This chain uses TRBV6-1 with TRBJ1-5; D perhaps matches TRBD1 (6 bases). This CDR3 has 16 residues. V was shortened by 3 bases and J by 4 bases, with 16 bases between the two germline ends. From germline, CDR1 is MNHNS and CDR2 SASEGT. The chain's CDR3 is CASSETGGLGNQPQHF. In DNA, the CDR3 is TGTGCCAGCAGTGAGACTGGGGGCCTTGGAAATCAGCCCCAGCATTTT.

The chain uses TRBV21-1 and TRBJ2-7; the table's TRBD2 call for D was not verified on the DNA. TRBV21-1 is recorded as a pseudogene. CDR3 length: 15 residues. The CDR3 here is CASSKALESDYEQYF. The CDR3 DNA sequence: TGTGCCAGCAGCAAAGCGTTGGAGTCCGACTACGAGCAGTACTTC.

The V gene is TRBV19, the J gene TRBJ2-3; 14 bases align to TRBD2. The V segment lost 4 bases and the J segment 2 bases; nucleotides outside the gene matches: 2. Germline CDR1 and CDR2: LNHDA and SQIVND (reference sequence). This CDR3 is built from 16 residues. The CDR3 is CASSKGLAGVTDTQYF. DNA of the CDR3: TGTGCCAGTAGTAAGGGACTAGCGGGAGTCACAGATACGCAGTATTTT.

This clone is a singleton in its sample. The chain recombines TRBV11-2 with TRBJ2-7; 13 nucleotides match TRBD2. The V and J ends lost 2 bases and 4 bases, in that order; junction bases with no gene match: 8. Germline CDR1 reads SGHAT; CDR2 reads FQNNGV. This CDR3 region has 17 residues. The CDR3 region has the DNA TGTGCCAGCAGCTTAAAGGCCGGGACTAGCGGGACTTACGAGCAGTACTTC. Its translation is CASSLKAGTSGTYEQYF.